This TCR beta chain was captured by sequencing in a study of blood T cells in healthy people across ages. Study-level results: Researchers said unsorted PBMCs prevented a conclusive naive versus antigen-experienced comparison.

Germline V gives CDR1 MNHEY, CDR2 SVGAGI. V lost 0 bases, J lost 4 bases, and 12 bases stayed unmatched. The CDR3 covers 18 residues. Donor samples were obtained from healthy Caucasian individuals from Russia, aged 6 to 90. Points on this clonotype: Its antigen remains unidentified.

Using a J-beta primer mix together with a sample-barcoded 5' primer, a second PCR was run for roughly 6 to 11 cycles. TCRdb recomputed calls from the 5' RACE reads with MiXCR, one row per CDR3 protein. The table includes around 1,000,000 distinct CDR3 sequences, 25% detected once. This sample also belongs to another study, concerning T cells of mothers and their children. As reported in that work: For each mother, over 9.5 million TCR beta CDR3 reads were obtained, and for each child, around 3 million.

This chain links TRBV6-5 with TRBJ2-5; 9 nucleotides line up with TRBD1. The source is a girl aged 2 to 10 in good health. Sequencing was carried out using blood. The CDR3 loop reads CASSYSNIRDRVGETQYF. The CDR3 DNA is TGTGCCAGCAGTTACTCGAATATCAGGGACAGGGTGGGAGAGACCCAGTACTTC.